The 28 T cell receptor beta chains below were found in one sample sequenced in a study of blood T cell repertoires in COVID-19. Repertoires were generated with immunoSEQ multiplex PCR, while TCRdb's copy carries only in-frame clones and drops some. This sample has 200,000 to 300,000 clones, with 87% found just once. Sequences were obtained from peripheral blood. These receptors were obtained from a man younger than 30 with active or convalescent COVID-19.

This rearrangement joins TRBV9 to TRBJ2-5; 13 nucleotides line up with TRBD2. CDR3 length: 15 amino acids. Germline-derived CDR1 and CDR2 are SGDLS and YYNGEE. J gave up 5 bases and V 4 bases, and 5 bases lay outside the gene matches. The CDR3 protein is CASSTSGGAFETQYF. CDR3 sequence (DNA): TGTGCCAGCAGCACTAGCGGGGGGGCCTTCGAGACCCAGTACTTC.

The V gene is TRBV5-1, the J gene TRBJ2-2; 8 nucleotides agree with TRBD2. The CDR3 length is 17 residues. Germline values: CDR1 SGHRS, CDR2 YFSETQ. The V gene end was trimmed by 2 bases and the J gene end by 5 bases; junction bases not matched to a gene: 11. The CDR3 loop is CASSFPLAGMGTGELFF. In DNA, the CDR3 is TGCGCCAGCAGCTTCCCTTTAGCGGGGATGGGGACCGGGGAGCTGTTTTTT.

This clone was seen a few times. As DNA, the CDR3 is TGTGCCAGCAGCCTCACCCGACACGCTAACTATGGCTACACCTTC. This codes for CASSLTRHANYGYTF. The chain has TRBV28 and TRBJ1-2; D gene ambiguous. The CDR3 length is 15 residues. CDR1 is MDHEN and CDR2 is SYDVKM in the germline V gene. Between the trimmed V and J ends, which lost 6 bases and 0 bases, there was a span of 14 bases.

CDR3 nucleotide sequence: TGTGCCAGCAGCTTAGTGGGAGGGCCATCGGGTGTCTACGAGCAGTACTTC. This sequence encodes CASSLVGGPSGVYEQYF. This rearrangement joins TRBV11-2 to TRBJ2-7, with 7 nucleotides matching TRBD2. With V trimmed by 1 base and J by 3 bases, 12 bases remained unmatched. Germline CDR1 reads SGHAT; CDR2 reads FQNNGV. CDR3 size: 17 residues.

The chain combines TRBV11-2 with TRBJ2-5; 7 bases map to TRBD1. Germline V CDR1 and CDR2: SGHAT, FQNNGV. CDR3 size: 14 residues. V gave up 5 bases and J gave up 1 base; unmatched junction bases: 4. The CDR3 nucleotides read TGTGCCAGCAGCCGGGACAGCTTCCAAGAGACCCAGTACTTC. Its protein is CASSRDSFQETQYF.

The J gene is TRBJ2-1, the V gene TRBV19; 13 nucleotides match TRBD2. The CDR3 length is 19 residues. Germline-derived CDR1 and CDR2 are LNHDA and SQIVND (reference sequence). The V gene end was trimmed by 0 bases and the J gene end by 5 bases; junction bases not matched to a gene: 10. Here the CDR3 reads CASSIEVRGTSGVNNEQFF. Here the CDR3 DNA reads TGTGCCAGTAGTATAGAGGTACGAGGGACTAGCGGGGTCAACAATGAGCAGTTCTTC.

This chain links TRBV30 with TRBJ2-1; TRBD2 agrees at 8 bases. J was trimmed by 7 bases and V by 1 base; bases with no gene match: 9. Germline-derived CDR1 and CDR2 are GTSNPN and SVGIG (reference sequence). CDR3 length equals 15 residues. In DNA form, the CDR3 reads TGTGCCTGGAGTGATGGCGGGGGGCTGGGAAATGAGCAGTTCTTC. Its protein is CAWSDGGGLGNEQFF. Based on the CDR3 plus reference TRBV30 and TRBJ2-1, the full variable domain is SQTIHQWPATLVQPVGSPLSLECTVEGTSNPNLYWYRQAAGRGLQLLFYSVGIGQISSEVPQNLSASRPQDRQFILSSKKLLLSDSGFYLCAWSDGGGLGNEQFFGPGTRLTVL.

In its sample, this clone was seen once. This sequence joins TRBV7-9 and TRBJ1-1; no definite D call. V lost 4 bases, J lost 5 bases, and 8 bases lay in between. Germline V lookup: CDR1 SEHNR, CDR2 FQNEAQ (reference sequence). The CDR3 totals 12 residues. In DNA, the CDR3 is TGTGCCAGCAGCTCCCCACGGACTGAAGCTTTCTTT. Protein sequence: CASSSPRTEAFF.

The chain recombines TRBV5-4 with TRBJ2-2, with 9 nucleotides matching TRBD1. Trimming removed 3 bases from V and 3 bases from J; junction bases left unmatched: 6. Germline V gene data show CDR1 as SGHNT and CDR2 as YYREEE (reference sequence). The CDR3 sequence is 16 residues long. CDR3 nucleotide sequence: TGTGCCAGCAGCTCCTTGGACAGGGGTGACACCGGGGAGCTGTTTTTT. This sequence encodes CASSSLDRGDTGELFF.

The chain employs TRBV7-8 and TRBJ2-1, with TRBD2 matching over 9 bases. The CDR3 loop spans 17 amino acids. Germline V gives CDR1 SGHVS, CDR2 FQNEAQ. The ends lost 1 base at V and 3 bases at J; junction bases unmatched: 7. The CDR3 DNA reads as TGTGCCAGCAGCTTAGTAGCAGCGGGGGGCATCTACAATGAGCAGTTCTTC. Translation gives CASSLVAAGGIYNEQFF.

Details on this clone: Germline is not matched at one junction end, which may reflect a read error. The CDR3, as DNA: TGCAGCGTAGAAGGACTAGCGGGACTCTACAATGAGCAGTTCTTC. Its protein product is CSVEGLAGLYNEQFF. The V call is TRBV29-1, the J call TRBJ2-1, with TRBD2 matching over 12 bases. Germline V gene data show CDR1 as SQVTM and CDR2 as ANQGSEA. CDR3 length: 15 residues.

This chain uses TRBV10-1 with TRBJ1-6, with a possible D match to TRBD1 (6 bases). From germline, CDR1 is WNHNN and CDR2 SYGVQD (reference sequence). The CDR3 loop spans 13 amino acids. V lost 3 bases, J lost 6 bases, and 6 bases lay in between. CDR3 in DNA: TGCGCCAGCAGTGACAGGGGTAATTCACCCCTCCACTTT. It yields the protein CASSDRGNSPLHF.

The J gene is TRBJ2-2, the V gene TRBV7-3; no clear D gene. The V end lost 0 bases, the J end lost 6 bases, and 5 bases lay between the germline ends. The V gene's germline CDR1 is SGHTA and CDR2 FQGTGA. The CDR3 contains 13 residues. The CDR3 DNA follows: TGTGCCAGCAGCTTAACACAATCCGGGGAGCTGTTTTTT. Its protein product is CASSLTQSGELFF. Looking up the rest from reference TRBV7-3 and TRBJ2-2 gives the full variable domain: GAGVSQTPSNKVTEKGKYVELRCDPISGHTALYWYRQSLGQGPEFLIYFQGTGAADDSGLPNDRFFAVRPEGSVSTLKIQRTERGDSAVYLCASSLTQSGELFFGEGSRLTVL.

The CDR3 spells CASSPPNERTDTQYF. The CDR3 DNA reads TGTGCCAGCTCACCCCCCAACGAGCGCACAGATACGCAGTATTTT. V gene TRBV18 combines with J gene TRBJ2-3; D ambiguous. The length of the CDR3 is 15 residues. Germline values: CDR1 KGHSH, CDR2 LQKENI. The V gene lost 3 bases and the J gene lost 1 base, with 11 bases spanning the gap.

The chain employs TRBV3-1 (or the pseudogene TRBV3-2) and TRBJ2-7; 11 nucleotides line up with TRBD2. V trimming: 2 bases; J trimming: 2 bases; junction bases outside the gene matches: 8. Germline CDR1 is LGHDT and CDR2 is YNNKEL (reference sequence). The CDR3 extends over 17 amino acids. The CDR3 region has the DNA TGTGCCAGCAGCCAATTGTCTAGCGGGGGGCCAACCTACGAGCAGTACTTC. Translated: CASSQLSSGGPTYEQYF.

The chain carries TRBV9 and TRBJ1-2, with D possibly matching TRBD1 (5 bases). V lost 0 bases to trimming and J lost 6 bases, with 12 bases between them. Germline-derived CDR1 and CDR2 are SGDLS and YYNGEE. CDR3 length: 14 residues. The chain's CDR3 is CASSVAAQGDGYTF. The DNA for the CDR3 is TGTGCCAGCAGCGTAGCTGCCCAGGGCGATGGCTACACCTTC. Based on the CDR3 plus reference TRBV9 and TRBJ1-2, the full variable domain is DSGVTQTPKHLITATGQRVTLRCSPRSGDLSVYWYQQSLDQGLQFLIQYYNGEERAKGNILERFSAQQFPDLHSELNLSSLELGDSALYFCASSVAAQGDGYTFGSGTRLTVV.

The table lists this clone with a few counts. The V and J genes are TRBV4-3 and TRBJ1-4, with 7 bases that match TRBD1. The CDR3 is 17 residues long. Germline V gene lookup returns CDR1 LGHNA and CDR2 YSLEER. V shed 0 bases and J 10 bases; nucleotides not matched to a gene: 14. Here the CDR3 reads CASSQDVRDRKVGKLFF. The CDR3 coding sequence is TGCGCCAGCAGCCAAGACGTAAGGGACAGAAAGGTTGGAAAACTGTTTTTT.

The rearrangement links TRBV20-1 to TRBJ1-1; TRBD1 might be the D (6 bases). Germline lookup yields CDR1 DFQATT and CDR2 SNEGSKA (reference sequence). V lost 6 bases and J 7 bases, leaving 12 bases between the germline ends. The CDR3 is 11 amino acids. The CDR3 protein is CSATQGLEAFF. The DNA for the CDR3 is TGCAGTGCAACCCAGGGGCTTGAAGCTTTCTTT.

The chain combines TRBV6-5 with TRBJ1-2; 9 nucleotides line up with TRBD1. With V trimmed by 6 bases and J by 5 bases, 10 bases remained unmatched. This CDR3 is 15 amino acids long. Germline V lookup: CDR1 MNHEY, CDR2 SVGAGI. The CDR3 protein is CASSYIGTGKYGYTF. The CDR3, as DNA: TGTGCCAGCAGCTATATCGGGACAGGGAAGTATGGCTACACCTTC.

CDR3 residues: CASSEGGGSPYNEQFF. CDR3 bases: TGTGCCAGCAGCGAAGGGGGCGGCTCCCCCTACAATGAGCAGTTCTTC. The chain joins TRBV7-6 to TRBJ2-1; 7 nucleotides align to TRBD1. The CDR3 sequence is 16 residues long. The J segment lost 2 bases and the V segment lost 5 bases, leaving 9 bases of the junction unmatched. CDR1 and CDR2 (germline): SGHVS, FNYEAQ.

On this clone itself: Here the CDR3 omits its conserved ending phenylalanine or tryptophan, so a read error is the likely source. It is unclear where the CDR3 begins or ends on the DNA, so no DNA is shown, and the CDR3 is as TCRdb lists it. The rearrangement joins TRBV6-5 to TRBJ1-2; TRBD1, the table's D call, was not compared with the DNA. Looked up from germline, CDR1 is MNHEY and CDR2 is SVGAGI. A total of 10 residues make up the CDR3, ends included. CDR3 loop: CASEGERHSV.

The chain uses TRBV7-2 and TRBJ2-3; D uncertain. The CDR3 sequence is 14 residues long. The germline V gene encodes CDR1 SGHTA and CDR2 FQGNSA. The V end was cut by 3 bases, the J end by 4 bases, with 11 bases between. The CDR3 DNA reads TGTGCCAGCAGCTTTGTGATAGCAGCAGATACGCAGTATTTT. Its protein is CASSFVIAADTQYF.

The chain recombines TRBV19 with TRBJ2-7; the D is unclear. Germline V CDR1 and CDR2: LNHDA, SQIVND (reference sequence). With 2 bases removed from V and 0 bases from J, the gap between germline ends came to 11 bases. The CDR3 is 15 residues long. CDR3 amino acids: CASSISTETSYEQYF. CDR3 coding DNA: TGTGCCAGTAGTATATCAACAGAGACCTCCTACGAGCAGTACTTC. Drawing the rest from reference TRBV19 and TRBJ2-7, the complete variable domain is DGGITQSPKYLFRKEGQNVTLSCEQNLNHDAMYWYRQDPGQGLRLIYYSQIVNDFQKGDIAEGYSVSREKKESFPLTVTSAQKNPTAFYLCASSISTETSYEQYFGPGTRLTVT.

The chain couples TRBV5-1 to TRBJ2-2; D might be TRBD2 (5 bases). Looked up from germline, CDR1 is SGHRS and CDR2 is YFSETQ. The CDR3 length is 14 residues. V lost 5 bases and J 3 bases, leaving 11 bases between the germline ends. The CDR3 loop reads CASSNGLYTGELFF. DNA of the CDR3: TGCGCCAGCAGTAATGGACTGTACACCGGGGAGCTGTTTTTT. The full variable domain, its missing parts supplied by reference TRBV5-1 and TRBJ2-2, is KAGVTQTPRYLIKTRGQQVTLSCSPISGHRSVSWYQQTPGQGLQFLFEYFSETQRNKGNFPGRFSGRQFSNSRSEMNVSTLELGDSALYLCASSNGLYTGELFFGEGSRLTVL.

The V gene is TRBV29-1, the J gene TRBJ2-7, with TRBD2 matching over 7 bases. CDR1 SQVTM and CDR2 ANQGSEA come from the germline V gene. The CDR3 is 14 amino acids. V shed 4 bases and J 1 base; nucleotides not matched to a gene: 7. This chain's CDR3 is CSVVWTGGSYEQYF. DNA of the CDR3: TGCAGCGTTGTTTGGACGGGGGGATCCTACGAGCAGTACTTC.

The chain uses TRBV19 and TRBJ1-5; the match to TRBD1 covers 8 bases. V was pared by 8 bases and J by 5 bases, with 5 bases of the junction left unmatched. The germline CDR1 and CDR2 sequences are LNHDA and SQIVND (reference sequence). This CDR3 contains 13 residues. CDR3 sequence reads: CASEDRVDQPQHF. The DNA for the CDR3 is TGTGCCAGTGAGGACAGGGTAGATCAGCCCCAGCATTTT.

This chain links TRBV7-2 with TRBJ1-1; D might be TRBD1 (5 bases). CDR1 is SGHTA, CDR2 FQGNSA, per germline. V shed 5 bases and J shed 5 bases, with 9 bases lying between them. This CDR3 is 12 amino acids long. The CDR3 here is CASSPRVTEAFF. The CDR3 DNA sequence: TGTGCCAGCAGCCCCAGGGTGACTGAAGCTTTCTTT.

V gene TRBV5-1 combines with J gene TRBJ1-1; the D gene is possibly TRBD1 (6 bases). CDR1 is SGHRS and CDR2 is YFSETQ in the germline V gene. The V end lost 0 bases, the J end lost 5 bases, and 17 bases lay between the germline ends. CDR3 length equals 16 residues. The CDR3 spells CASSLGVSRGKTEAFF. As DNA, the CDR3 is TGCGCCAGCAGCTTGGGAGTCTCCAGGGGCAAAACTGAAGCTTTCTTT.